This T cell receptor beta chain derives from a study of T cells in narcolepsy. Overall study context: Patients with NT1 or NT2 and healthy control donors were enrolled. General observations from the study: In some patient and control memory CD4+ samples, autoreactive clones were absent. Autoreactive HCRT-specific and TRIB2-specific clonotypes were marked in same-patient CSF-versus-blood CD4+ comparisons. Reportedly, autoreactive clonotypes were serially detected in patients' blood but not controls'.

Only in-frame clones appear in the TCRdb table, and some are missing; sequencing was by immunoSEQ multiplex PCR. The profile covers approximately 24,000 clones, with around 83% appearing a single time and about 0.69% taken by the ten largest. Of note for this clone: The antigen is not known.

Germline CDR1 reads SGDLS; CDR2 reads YYNGEE. This CDR3 comprises 15 residues. V lost 4 bases, J lost 2 bases, and 3 bases stayed unmatched. The sample was CD45RA- memory CD4+ T cells from PBMCs. This TCR derives from a human donor with narcolepsy. The chain recombines TRBV9 with TRBJ2-1, with TRBD2 matching over 10 bases. The CDR3 loop is CASSTAGGPYNEQFF. The CDR3 DNA reads TGTGCCAGCAGCACAGCGGGAGGGCCCTACAATGAGCAGTTCTTC.